This T cell receptor beta chain came from a study of blood T cell repertoires in COVID-19. Looking at the study overall: Samples of COVID-19 (acute and convalescent) were obtained from the United States, Italy and Spain.

Clones were sequenced by immunoSEQ multiplex PCR, and TCRdb holds only the in-frame ones, with some missing. The repertoire holds approximately 210,000 clones, with approximately 90% as singletons. V was pared by 4 bases and J by 6 bases, with 6 bases of the junction left unmatched. The CDR3 has 15 amino acids. CDR1 is SGHRS, CDR2 YFSETQ, per germline. This clone has a single count. This clonotype was sampled from a man aged 30 to 39 who had recovered from COVID-19. The sample consisted of peripheral blood. The V and J genes are TRBV5-1 and TRBJ2-3; 12 bases are a match to TRBD1. The CDR3 DNA is TGCGCCAGCAGCGGGACAGGGGGCGGGTCTGATACGCAGTATTTT. It translates to CASSGTGGGSDTQYF.